This T cell receptor (beta chain) was captured in a study of spatial heterogeneity in lung cancer. The overall study: Alpha-chain sequences were consistently detected less often than beta-chain sequences.

The germline CDR1 and CDR2 sequences are ENHRY and SYGVKD. The CDR3 contains 15 residues. V dropped 10 bases and J dropped 3; count of bases not matched to a gene: 11. This clonotype was counted many times. What it recognizes is unknown. Study-wide results and caveats: Tumoral mutation counts were tracked by counts of expanded intratumoral alpha and beta TCRs.

On each TCR cDNA molecule, a unique molecular identifier was present. Each CDR3 protein is one row after TCRdb ran MiXCR on the 5' RACE reads. This sample has 8,000 to 9,500 distinct CDR3 sequences, with 2.9% found just once. Time point defined: sample taken at primary tumor resection. Donors were fewer than 90 untreated early-stage non-small cell lung cancer patients. The sample here was lung tumor tissue, taken at surgery. The chain has TRBV10-3 and TRBJ2-2, with 7 bases lining up with TRBD2. The TCR sequence derives from a male donor with early-stage non-small cell lung cancer. The CDR3 nucleotides read TGTGCCAGCCTCCGCGAGACTAGCTACACCGGGGAGCTGTTTTTT. Its protein is CASLRETSYTGELFF.